This T cell receptor (beta chain) was captured in a study of T cell repertoires in cytomegalovirus infection. Study overall: Both recently identified HLA-C-restricted and well-studied HLA-B-restricted CMV epitopes were used in the study. A matching HLA type, together with CMV infection, was signaled by public TCR beta signatures.

TCRdb reprocessed the reads via MiXCR and lists one record per CDR3 protein. This table has about 280,000 distinct CDR3 sequences, 20% to 25% appearing once. General observations from the study: Identification of carriers of CMV plus the relevant HLA was achieved through cumulative public TCR beta family frequency. CMV-specific HLA-C-restricted TCR beta clonotypes dominated the ex vivo response.

Germline V lookup: CDR1 MNHEY, CDR2 SMNVEV (reference sequence). The CDR3 loop spans 14 amino acids. Trimming took off 5 bases at V and 7 bases at J, with 15 bases between the two ends. This clonotype was seen only a few times. The antigen remains undetermined. The sequencing used cultured PBMCs, collected from culture after CMV antigen stimulation. The TCR was taken from a human donor in good health (CMV status not recorded). Some clones in this sample may be carry-over from other donors' samples. The chain carries TRBV27 and TRBJ1-5; a possible D gene is TRBD1 (6 bases). CDR3 sequence: CASSPYRVEQPQHF. For the CDR3, the DNA is TGTGCCAGCAGTCCATACAGGGTAGAGCAGCCCCAGCATTTT.